This TCR beta chain is from a study of T cell responses to AZD1222 COVID-19 vaccine. Points from the study as a whole: Vaccine-associated CD4 TCRs ranged over spike, dominating at 160-218 and 743-854. There were mostly white British donors and more females than males, and clonal diversity was possibly underestimated. A rise in Spike-specific TCR breadth and depth followed two AZD1222 doses.

On this clone itself: Its antigen is not identified.

TCRdb's table, derived via immunoSEQ multiplex PCR, lists solely in-frame clones and lacks some. The data contain tens of thousands of clones, over 75% of them singletons. This receptor was taken from an adult who received the AZD1222 COVID-19 vaccine. This sample comprised peripheral blood, obtained 28 days after the second AZD1222 dose.

DNA for the CDR3: TGTGCCAGCAGCGGCGGAGAGGGGGTCACCCAGCCCCAGCATTTT. Amino acids: CASSGGEGVTQPQHF. The rearrangement joins TRBV28 to TRBJ1-5; D may be TRBD1 (6 bases). This CDR3 is built from 15 residues. Trimming cost V 6 bases and J 7 bases, with 19 bases left between them. Germline V CDR1 and CDR2: MDHEN, SYDVKM.